The entry below gives a single T cell receptor beta chain sequence along with its context. Its antigen is still unknown. This record belongs to a study of cytomegalovirus exposure and HLA in healthy donors. The donors formed part of the approximately 130-subject validation cohort, distinct from the approximately 670-subject first cohort. Germline loops: CDR1 SGHKS, CDR2 YYEKEE (reference sequence). This CDR3 spans 17 amino acids. Trimming took off 0 bases at V and 0 bases at J, with 13 bases between the two ends. Generated by immunoSEQ multiplex PCR, the TCRdb table keeps only in-frame clones and is missing some. The table has 80,000 or so clones, 85% to 95% seen once. Study-wide results and limits: Cytomegalovirus association was listed for under 200 TCR beta chains. With high specificity and sensitivity, the classifier reportedly diagnosed cytomegalovirus status.

This receptor was taken from a woman aged 18-29 years in good health and CMV-seronegative. The chain recombines TRBV5-5 with TRBJ2-1; D is perhaps TRBD1 (5 bases). The sample was PBMCs. The CDR3 DNA is TGTGCCAGCAGCTTGGTGGGTGGGGCCAGCTCCTACAATGAGCAGTTCTTC. Its translation: CASSLVGGASSYNEQFF. Based on the CDR3 plus reference TRBV5-5 and TRBJ2-1, the full variable domain is DAGVTQSPTHLIKTRGQQVTLRCSPISGHKSVSWYQQVLGQGPQFIFQYYEKEERGRGNFPDRFSARQFPNYSSELNVNALLLGDSALYLCASSLVGGASSYNEQFFGPGTRLTVL.